This TCR beta chain came from a study of Ad26.COV2.S vaccination and SARS-CoV-2 variants. Overall study: Ad26.COV2.S was injected intramuscularly once or twice, 56 days apart.

Concerning this clone: Its cognate antigen is unknown.

TCRdb keeps only in-frame clones here, not all; method: immunoSEQ multiplex PCR. The sample has 240,000 or so clones, around 87% seen once. Treatment reported: some 20 received Ad26.COV2.S at low or high dose, single or two shots; about 5 received placebo; per-sample allocation not given. Each sample was drawn 63 days after the first injection (of vaccine or placebo). At a Boston site, the person donating was an adult of 18-55 years. The V gene's germline CDR1 is MNHEY and CDR2 SMNVEV (reference sequence). Between the trimmed V and J ends, which lost 3 bases and 5 bases, there was a span of 10 bases. The CDR3 loop spans 13 amino acids. Overall study findings and caveats: Participants given vaccine showed non-spike TCR breadth similar to that of placebo recipients.

This sequence originates from a person between 18 and 60 years old who received the Ad26.COV2.S COVID-19 vaccine or a placebo. This specimen consisted of peripheral blood, obtained in a trial of Ad26.COV2.S vaccine versus placebo. This chain links TRBV27 with TRBJ2-5; D is unresolved. CDR3 region: CASSFDNGETQYF. DNA for the CDR3: TGTGCCAGCAGTTTTGACAACGGGGAGACCCAGTACTTC.